One and the same sample provided the 10 T cell receptor beta chains below, sequenced in a study of blood T cells in healthy people across ages. Using a J-beta primer mix together with a sample-barcoded 5' primer, a second PCR was run for about 6 to 11 cycles. From the 5' RACE reads, TCRdb called clonotypes with MiXCR, one entry per CDR3 protein. The table has some 1.5 million distinct CDR3 sequences, roughly 43% seen once; the top ten hold just over 4%. Material for sequencing was blood. These receptors came from a young woman in good health.

The chain uses TRBV3-1 and TRBJ2-5; D gene uncertain. Germline CDR1 is LGHDT and CDR2 is YNNKEL (reference sequence). This CDR3 region has 14 residues. Trimming removed 4 bases from V and 0 bases from J, with 9 bases in between. The CDR3 DNA follows: TGTGCCAGCAGCCCCCGAAGCAACCAAGAGACCCAGTACTTC. Amino acids: CASSPRSNQETQYF.

This clonotype was counted a single time. The V call is TRBV9, the J call TRBJ2-1, with a tentative D call TRBD1 (6 bases). V was clipped by 2 bases and J by 3 bases, with 9 bases between them. Germline V gives CDR1 SGDLS, CDR2 YYNGEE. This CDR3 spans 14 amino acids. This chain's CDR3 is CASSVQGFYNEQFF. The CDR3, as DNA: TGTGCCAGCAGCGTCCAGGGGTTCTACAATGAGCAGTTCTTC.

With regard to this clonotype: A much bigger clone sits one base away, suggesting this may be a read error. The chain carries TRBV15 and TRBJ1-1, with D hard to call. V was pared by 5 bases and J by 4 bases, with 17 bases between. The CDR3 has 15 amino acids. Germline loops: CDR1 LNHNV, CDR2 YYDKDF (reference sequence). The CDR3 region has the DNA TGTGCCACCAGCCTTAGGATAGCGACGACCACTGAAGCTTTCTTT. Encoded protein: CATSLRIATTTEAFF.

Points on this clonotype: A read error may account for a junction end that differs from germline. The chain has TRBV12-3 or TRBV12-4 and TRBJ2-3; D might be TRBD2 (5 bases). The CDR3 runs to 11 residues. CDR3 sequence reads: CTSMRVDTQYF. The DNA of the CDR3 is TGTACCAGCATGAGGGTAGATACGCAGTATTTT.

The chain carries TRBV7-2 and TRBJ1-1, with TRBD1 matching 10 bases. CDR3 size: 13 residues. J gave up 11 bases and V 2 bases, and 5 bases lay outside the gene matches. Germline values: CDR1 SGHTA, CDR2 FQGNSA. The CDR3 spells CASSLRGTGAAFF. CDR3 coding DNA: TGTGCCAGCAGCTTAAGAGGGACAGGGGCGGCTTTCTTT.

The chain joins TRBV4-2 to TRBJ1-2; D may be TRBD1 (6 bases). The CDR3 spans 14 residues. Germline V lookup: CDR1 LGHNA, CDR2 YNFKEQ. The germline V and J ends were trimmed by 0 bases and 6 bases, with 11 bases remaining between them. CDR3 nucleotides: TGTGCCAGCAGCCAAGAACCGCAGGGGAATGGCTACACCTTC. It codes for CASSQEPQGNGYTF.

This chain uses TRBV27 with TRBJ1-5; 8 bases line up with TRBD1. The CDR3 spans 13 residues. The germline gives CDR1 MNHEY, CDR2 SMNVEV (reference sequence). The V segment lost 6 bases and the J segment 5 bases; nucleotides outside the gene matches: 3. DNA for the CDR3: TGTGCCAGCAGAAAGACAGGGGATCAGCCCCAGCATTTT. Translating gives CASRKTGDQPQHF.

This clonotype came up a few times. The chain couples TRBV6-1 to TRBJ2-7; D not resolved. From germline, CDR1 is MNHNS and CDR2 SASEGT. The V end was cut by 7 bases, the J end by 0 bases, with 13 bases between. The CDR3 consists of 14 residues. The CDR3 protein is CASKTTLSSYEQYF. Written as DNA, the CDR3 is TGTGCCAGCAAAACGACACTGAGCTCCTACGAGCAGTACTTC.

V and J are TRBV9 and TRBJ1-3; 7 nucleotides agree with TRBD1. The CDR3 loop spans 15 amino acids. Per germline, CDR1 SGDLS and CDR2 YYNGEE. Trimming removed 3 bases from V and 4 bases from J; junction bases left unmatched: 7. The CDR3 nucleotides are TGTGCCAGCAGCGGACAGGGAACAGGCGGAAACACCATATATTTT. As protein: CASSGQGTGGNTIYF. The full variable domain, rest sourced from reference TRBV9 and TRBJ1-3, is DSGVTQTPKHLITATGQRVTLRCSPRSGDLSVYWYQQSLDQGLQFLIQYYNGEERAKGNILERFSAQQFPDLHSELNLSSLELGDSALYFCASSGQGTGGNTIYFGEGSWLTVV.

The chain joins TRBV12-3 or TRBV12-4 to TRBJ2-3, with D tentatively TRBD1 (7 bases). The V and J ends lost 7 bases and 4 bases respectively, with 15 bases between them. This CDR3 region has 14 residues. In nucleotides, the CDR3 is TGTGCCAGCACTGTGCAGGGGGGCCCAGATACGCAGTATTTT. It encodes CASTVQGGPDTQYF.